This TCR beta chain derives from a study of graft-versus-host responses after intestinal transplantation. Study-wide results and caveats: Association was observed between peak circulating GvH clone levels and early post-transplant HvG declines.

The method was immunoSEQ multiplex PCR; TCRdb's version includes in-frame clones alone and lacks a portion of them. The data contain tens of thousands of clones, roughly 90% of them singletons. Trimming took off 2 bases at V and 8 bases at J, with 15 bases between the two ends. The CDR3 spans 14 residues. Germline V gene lookup returns CDR1 MNHEY and CDR2 SMNVEV (reference sequence). Comments on this clone: Its antigen is not known.

The TCR sequence derives from a human donor who received an intestinal transplant. This chain uses TRBV27 with TRBJ1-2; D gene uncertain. The sequencing here drew on unstimulated CD4+ T cells sorted from spleen or lymph node cells, taken before intestinal transplant. CDR3 sequence (DNA): TGTGCCAGCAGTTTAGACTCCGCTTCGGGGGGCTACACCTTC. It encodes CASSLDSASGGYTF.